The T cell receptor (beta chain) described here comes from a study of blood T cell repertoires in COVID-19. Sequencing used immunoSEQ multiplex PCR; TCRdb keeps in-frame clones, though not all of them. The sample lists over 200,000 clones; about 80% were seen once. Symptom resolution, clearance, or two negative PCRs marked donors in Cohort 3 as recovered. The table lists this clone with a few counts. Germline CDR1 is SGDLS and CDR2 is YYNGEE. The germline V and J ends were trimmed by 0 bases and 8 bases, with 15 bases remaining between them. This CDR3 is 15 amino acids long. The TCR sequence derives from a man aged 35 to 55 who had recovered from COVID-19. Sequenced sample: PBMCs or T cells enriched from blood (not recorded which). The chain recombines TRBV9 with TRBJ2-1, with D perhaps matching TRBD2 (6 bases). CDR3 sequence: CASSVEGSGGDEQFF. CDR3 nucleotides: TGTGCCAGCAGCGTAGAGGGTTCTGGCGGGGATGAGCAGTTCTTC.